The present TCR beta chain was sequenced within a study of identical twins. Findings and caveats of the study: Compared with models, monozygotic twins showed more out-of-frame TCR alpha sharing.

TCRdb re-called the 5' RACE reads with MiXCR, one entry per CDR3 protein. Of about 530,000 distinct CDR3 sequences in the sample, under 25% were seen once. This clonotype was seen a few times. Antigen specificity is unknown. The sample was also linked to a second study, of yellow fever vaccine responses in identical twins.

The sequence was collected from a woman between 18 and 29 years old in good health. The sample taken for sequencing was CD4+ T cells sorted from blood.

In DNA, the CDR3 is TGTGCCAGCAGCTTAGCCTTCTGGACAGTGAACACTGAAGCTTTCTTT. Its translation is CASSLAFWTVNTEAFF. The genes are TRBV7-9 and TRBJ1-1, with a tentative D call TRBD1 (6 bases). The CDR3 loop spans 16 amino acids. Germline loops: CDR1 SEHNR, CDR2 FQNEAQ (reference sequence). Between the trimmed V and J ends, which lost 0 bases and 0 bases, there was a span of 11 bases.